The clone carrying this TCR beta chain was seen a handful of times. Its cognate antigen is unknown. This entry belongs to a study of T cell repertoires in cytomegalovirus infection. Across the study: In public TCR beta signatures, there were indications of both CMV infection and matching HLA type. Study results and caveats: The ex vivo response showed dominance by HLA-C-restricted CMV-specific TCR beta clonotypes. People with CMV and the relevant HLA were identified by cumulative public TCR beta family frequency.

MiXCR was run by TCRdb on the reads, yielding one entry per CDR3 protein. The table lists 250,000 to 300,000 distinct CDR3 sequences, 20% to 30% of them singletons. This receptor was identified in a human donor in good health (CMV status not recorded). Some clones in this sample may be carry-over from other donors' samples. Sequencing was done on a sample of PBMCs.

This CDR3 reads CASRRLGQGTSTDTQYF. CDR3 nucleotides: TGTGCCAGCAGAAGATTAGGACAGGGCACTAGCACAGATACGCAGTATTTT. The chain combines TRBV12-3 or TRBV12-4 with TRBJ2-3, with 8 nucleotides matching TRBD1. J lost 0 bases, V lost 6 bases, and 11 bases had no gene match. CDR3 length: 17 residues.